This T cell receptor beta chain appears in the sequencing data of a study of graft-versus-host responses after intestinal transplantation. As for the study in general: Induction using anti-thymocyte globulin, followed by tacrolimus and steroids for 3 to 4 years, was given to all recipients. Notes on the study in general: An association linked early post-transplant HvG declines with peak circulating GvH clone levels. Some patients had graft-donor T cell macrochimerism. In their allografts, the ratios of graft-versus-host to host-versus-graft T cell clones were high.

Sequencing used immunoSEQ multiplex PCR; TCRdb keeps in-frame clones, though not all of them. The repertoire has some 110,000 clones, 90% to 95% of them found once; the top ten carry 1% to 1.5%. As concerns this clone: Its antigen is not identified.

This CDR3 comprises 13 residues. The V end lost 3 bases, the J end lost 6 bases, and 11 bases lay between the germline ends. Per germline, CDR1 MNHEY and CDR2 SMNVEV (reference sequence). This chain joins TRBV27 and TRBJ1-2; tentatively, D is TRBD1 (5 bases). This sample comprised unstimulated CD8+ T cells sorted from spleen or lymph node cells, obtained before transplant. This receptor was identified in a human donor who was the organ donor for an intestinal transplant. For the CDR3, the DNA is TGTGCCAGCAGTTTCCTGGGACGCGATGGCTACACCTTC. Its translation: CASSFLGRDGYTF.